The entry below gives a single T cell receptor (beta chain) sequence along with its context. This record comes from a study of blood T cell repertoires in COVID-19. Study context: From the United States, Italy and Spain came samples of acute and convalescent COVID-19. Sources were T cells, B-cell-depleted T cells, or PBMCs; the material itself was cDNA or gDNA.

Methods used by the authors: The authors estimated nucleated cell counts from reference gene primer amplification. Clones were read by immunoSEQ multiplex PCR, and TCRdb kept only the in-frame ones, dropping some. D and trimming were read from the DNA, whereas the V and J calls and clone size are those reported in that table. This repertoire shows about 23,000 clones, around 94% found once; its top ten account for roughly 4%. This CDR3 is 18 amino acids long. Germline-derived CDR1 and CDR2 are MGHRA and YSYEKL. J was trimmed by 3 bases and V by 2 bases; bases with no gene match: 10. The chain combines TRBV4-1 with TRBJ2-1; 10 bases are shared with TRBD1. Input material: peripheral blood. The sequence was collected from a woman aged 45-65 years with active COVID-19. This CDR3 is CASSQLGPGTGVYNEQFF. The CDR3 DNA is TGCGCCAGCAGCCAACTCGGCCCCGGGACAGGGGTCTACAATGAGCAGTTCTTC.